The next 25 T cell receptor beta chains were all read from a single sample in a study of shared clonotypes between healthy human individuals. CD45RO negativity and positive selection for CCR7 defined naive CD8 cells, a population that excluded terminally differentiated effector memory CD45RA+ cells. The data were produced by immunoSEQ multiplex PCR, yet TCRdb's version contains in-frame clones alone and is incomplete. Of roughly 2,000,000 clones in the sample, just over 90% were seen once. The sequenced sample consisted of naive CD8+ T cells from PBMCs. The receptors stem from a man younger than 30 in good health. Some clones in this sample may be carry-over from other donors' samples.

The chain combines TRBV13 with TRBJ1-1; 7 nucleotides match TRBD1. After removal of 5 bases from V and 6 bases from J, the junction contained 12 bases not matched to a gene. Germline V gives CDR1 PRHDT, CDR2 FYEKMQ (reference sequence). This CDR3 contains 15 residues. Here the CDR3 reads CASSVRTGFDPEAFF. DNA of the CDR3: TGTGCCAGCAGCGTTAGGACAGGTTTTGATCCTGAAGCTTTCTTT.

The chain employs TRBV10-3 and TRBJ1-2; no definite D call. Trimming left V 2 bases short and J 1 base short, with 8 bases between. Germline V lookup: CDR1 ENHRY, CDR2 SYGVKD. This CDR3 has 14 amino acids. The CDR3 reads CAISEQLLNYGYTF. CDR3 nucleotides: TGTGCCATCAGTGAGCAGCTACTTAACTATGGCTACACCTTC.

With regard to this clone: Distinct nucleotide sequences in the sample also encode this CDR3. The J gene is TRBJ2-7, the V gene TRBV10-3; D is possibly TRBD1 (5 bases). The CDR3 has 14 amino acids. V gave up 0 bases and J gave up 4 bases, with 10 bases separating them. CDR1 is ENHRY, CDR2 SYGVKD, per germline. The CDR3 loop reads CAISESRGAYEQYF. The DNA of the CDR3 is TGTGCCATCAGTGAGTCTAGGGGTGCTTACGAGCAGTACTTC.

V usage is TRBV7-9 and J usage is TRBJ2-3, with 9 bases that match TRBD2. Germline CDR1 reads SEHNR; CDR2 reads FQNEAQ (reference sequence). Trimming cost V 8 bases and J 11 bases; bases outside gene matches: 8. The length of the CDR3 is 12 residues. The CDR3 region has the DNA TGTGCCAGCCTTCCCGCTAGCGGGGTGCAGTATTTT. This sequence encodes CASLPASGVQYF.

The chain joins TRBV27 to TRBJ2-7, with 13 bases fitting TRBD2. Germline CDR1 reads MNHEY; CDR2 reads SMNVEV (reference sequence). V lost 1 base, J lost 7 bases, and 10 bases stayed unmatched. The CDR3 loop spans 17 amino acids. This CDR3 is CASSLYPRTSGSREQYF. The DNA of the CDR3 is TGTGCCAGCAGTTTATACCCCCGGACTAGCGGGAGTCGGGAGCAGTACTTC.

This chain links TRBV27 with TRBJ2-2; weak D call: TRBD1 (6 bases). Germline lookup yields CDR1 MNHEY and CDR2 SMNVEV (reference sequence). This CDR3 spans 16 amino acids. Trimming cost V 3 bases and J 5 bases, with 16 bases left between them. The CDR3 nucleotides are TGTGCCAGCAGTTTTTCTTCAGGGGAGTGGACCGGGGAGCTGTTTTTT. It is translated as CASSFSSGEWTGELFF.

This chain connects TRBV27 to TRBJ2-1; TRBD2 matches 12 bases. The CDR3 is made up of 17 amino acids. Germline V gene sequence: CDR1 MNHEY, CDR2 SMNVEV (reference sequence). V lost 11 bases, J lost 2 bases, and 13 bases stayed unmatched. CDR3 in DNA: TGTGCCGGGGGGGGAGGGGGGACTAGCGGGCCCTACAATGAGCAGTTCTTC. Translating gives CAGGGGGTSGPYNEQFF.

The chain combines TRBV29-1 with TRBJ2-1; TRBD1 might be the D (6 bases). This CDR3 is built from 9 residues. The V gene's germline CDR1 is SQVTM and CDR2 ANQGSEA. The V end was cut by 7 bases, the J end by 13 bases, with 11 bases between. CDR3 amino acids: CSATGHQFF. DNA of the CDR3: TGCAGCGCCACGGGACATCAGTTCTTC.

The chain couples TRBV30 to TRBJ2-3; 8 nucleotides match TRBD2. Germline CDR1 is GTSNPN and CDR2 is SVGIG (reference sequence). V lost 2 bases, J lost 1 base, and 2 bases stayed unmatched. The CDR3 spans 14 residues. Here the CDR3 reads CAWSSTSGTDTQYF. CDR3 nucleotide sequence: TGTGCCTGGAGTTCGACTAGCGGCACAGATACGCAGTATTTT. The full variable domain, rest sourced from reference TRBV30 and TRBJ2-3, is SQTIHQWPATLVQPVGSPLSLECTVEGTSNPNLYWYRQAAGRGLQLLFYSVGIGQISSEVPQNLSASRPQDRQFILSSKKLLLSDSGFYLCAWSSTSGTDTQYFGPGTRLTVL.

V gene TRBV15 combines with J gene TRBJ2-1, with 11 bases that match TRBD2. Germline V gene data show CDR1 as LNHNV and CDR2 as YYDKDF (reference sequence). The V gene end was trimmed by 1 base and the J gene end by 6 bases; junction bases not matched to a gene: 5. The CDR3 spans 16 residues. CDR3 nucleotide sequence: TGTGCCACCAGCAGAGCGCTAGCGGGAGGCTTCAATGAGCAGTTCTTC. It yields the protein CATSRALAGGFNEQFF. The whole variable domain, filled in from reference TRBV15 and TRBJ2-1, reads DAMVIQNPRYQVTQFGKPVTLSCSQTLNHNVMYWYQQKSSQAPKLLFHYYDKDFNNEADTPDNFQSRRPNTSFCFLDIRSPGLGDTAMYLCATSRALAGGFNEQFFGPGTRLTVL.

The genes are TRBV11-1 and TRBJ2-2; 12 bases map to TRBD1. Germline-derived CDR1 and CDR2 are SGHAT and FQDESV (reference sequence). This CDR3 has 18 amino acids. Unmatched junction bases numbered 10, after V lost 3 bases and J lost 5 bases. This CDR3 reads CASSFSSLGQGATGELFF. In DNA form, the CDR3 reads TGTGCCAGCAGCTTTTCTTCGTTGGGACAGGGGGCAACCGGGGAGCTGTTTTTT.

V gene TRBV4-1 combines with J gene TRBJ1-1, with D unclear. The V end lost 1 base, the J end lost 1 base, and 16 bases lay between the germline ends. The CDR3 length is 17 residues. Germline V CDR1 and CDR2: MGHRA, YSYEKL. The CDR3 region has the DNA TGCGCCAGCAGCCAAGTCCCGCGGGTGCGCTCGAACACTGAAGCTTTCTTT. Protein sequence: CASSQVPRVRSNTEAFF.

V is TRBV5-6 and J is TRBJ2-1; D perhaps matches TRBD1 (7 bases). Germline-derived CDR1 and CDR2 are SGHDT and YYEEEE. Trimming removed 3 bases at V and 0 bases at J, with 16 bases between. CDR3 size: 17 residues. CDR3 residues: CASSSRQGLSSYNEQFF. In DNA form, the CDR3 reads TGTGCCAGCAGCTCCAGACAGGGACTTAGCTCCTACAATGAGCAGTTCTTC. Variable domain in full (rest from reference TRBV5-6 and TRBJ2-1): DAGVTQSPTHLIKTRGQQVTLRCSPKSGHDTVSWYQQALGQGPQFIFQYYEEEERQRGNFPDRFSGHQFPNYSSELNVNALLLGDSALYLCASSSRQGLSSYNEQFFGPGTRLTVL.

The CDR3 nucleotides are TGTGCCAGCAGCTTAGGGGCATCGGACTATGGCTACACCTTC. It is translated as CASSLGASDYGYTF. The rearrangement links TRBV7-9 to TRBJ1-2; D is undetermined. Between the trimmed V and J ends, which lost 1 base and 3 bases, there was a span of 9 bases. The CDR3 runs to 14 residues. Germline V gene lookup returns CDR1 SEHNR and CDR2 FQNEAQ (reference sequence). Full variable domain (missing parts from reference TRBV7-9 and TRBJ1-2): DTGVSQNPRHKITKRGQNVTFRCDPISEHNRLYWYRQTLGQGPEFLTYFQNEAQLEKSRLLSDRFSAERPKGSFSTLEIQRTEQGDSAMYLCASSLGASDYGYTFGSGTRLTVV.

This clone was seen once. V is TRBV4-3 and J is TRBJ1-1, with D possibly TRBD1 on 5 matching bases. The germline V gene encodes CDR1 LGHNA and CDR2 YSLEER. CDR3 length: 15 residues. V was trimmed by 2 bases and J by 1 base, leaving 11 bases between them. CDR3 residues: CASSQTGHPNTEAFF. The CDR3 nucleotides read TGCGCCAGCAGCCAAACGGGGCATCCGAACACTGAAGCTTTCTTT.

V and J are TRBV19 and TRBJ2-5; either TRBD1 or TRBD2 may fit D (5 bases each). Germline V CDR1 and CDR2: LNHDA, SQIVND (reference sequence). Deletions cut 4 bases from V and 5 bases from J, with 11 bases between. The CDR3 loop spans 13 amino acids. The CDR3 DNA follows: TGTGCCAGTAGTACAGGGACGAGGGAGACCCAGTACTTC. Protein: CASSTGTRETQYF.

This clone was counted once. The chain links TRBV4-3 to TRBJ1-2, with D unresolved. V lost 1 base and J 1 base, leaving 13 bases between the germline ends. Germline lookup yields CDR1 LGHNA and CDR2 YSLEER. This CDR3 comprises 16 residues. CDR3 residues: CASSQVWMEVNYGYTF. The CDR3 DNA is TGCGCCAGCAGCCAAGTATGGATGGAGGTTAACTATGGCTACACCTTC.

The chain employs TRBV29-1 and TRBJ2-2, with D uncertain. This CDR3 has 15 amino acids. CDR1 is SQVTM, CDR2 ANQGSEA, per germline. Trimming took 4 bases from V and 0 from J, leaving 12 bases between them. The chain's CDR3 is CSVGRKDTNTGELFF. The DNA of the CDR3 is TGCAGCGTTGGACGGAAAGATACGAACACCGGGGAGCTGTTTTTT.

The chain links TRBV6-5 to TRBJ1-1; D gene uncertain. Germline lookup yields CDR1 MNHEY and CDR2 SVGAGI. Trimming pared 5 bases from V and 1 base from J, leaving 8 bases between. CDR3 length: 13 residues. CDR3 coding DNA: TGTGCCAGCAGTGAACACAAGAACACTGAAGCTTTCTTT. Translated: CASSEHKNTEAFF.

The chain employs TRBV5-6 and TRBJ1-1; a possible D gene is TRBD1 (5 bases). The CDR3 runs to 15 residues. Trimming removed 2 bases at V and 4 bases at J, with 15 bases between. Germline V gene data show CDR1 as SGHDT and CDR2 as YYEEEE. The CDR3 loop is CASSFGTNGGTEAFF. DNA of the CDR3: TGTGCCAGCAGCTTTGGTACAAATGGGGGCACTGAAGCTTTCTTT.

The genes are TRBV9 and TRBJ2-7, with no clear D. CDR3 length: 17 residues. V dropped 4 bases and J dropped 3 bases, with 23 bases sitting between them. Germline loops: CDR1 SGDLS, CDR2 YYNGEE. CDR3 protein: CASSLHPLLGRDYEQYF. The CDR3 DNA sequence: TGTGCCAGCAGCCTTCACCCCCTGCTAGGAAGGGACTACGAGCAGTACTTC.

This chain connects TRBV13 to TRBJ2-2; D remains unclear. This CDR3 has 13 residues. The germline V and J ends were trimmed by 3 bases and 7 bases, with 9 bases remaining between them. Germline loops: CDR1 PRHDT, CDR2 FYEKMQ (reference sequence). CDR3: CASSLGYGGELFF. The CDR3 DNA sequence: TGTGCCAGCAGCTTGGGGTATGGCGGGGAGCTGTTTTTT.

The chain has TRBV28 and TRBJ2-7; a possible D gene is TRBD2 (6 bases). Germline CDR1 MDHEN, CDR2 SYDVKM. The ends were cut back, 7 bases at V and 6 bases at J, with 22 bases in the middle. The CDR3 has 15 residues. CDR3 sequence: CASTITVGGRGEQYF. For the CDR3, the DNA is TGTGCCAGCACTATCACCGTCGGGGGTAGAGGCGAGCAGTACTTC.

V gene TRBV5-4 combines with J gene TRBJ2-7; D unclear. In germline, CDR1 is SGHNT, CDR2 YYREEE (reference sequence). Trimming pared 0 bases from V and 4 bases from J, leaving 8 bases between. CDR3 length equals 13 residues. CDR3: CASSLGADYEQYF. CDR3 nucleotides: TGTGCCAGCAGCTTGGGGGCGGATTACGAGCAGTACTTC. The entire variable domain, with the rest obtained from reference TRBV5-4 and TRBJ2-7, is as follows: ETGVTQSPTHLIKTRGQQVTLRCSSQSGHNTVSWYQQALGQGPQFIFQYYREEENGRGNFPPRFSGLQFPNYSSELNVNALELDDSALYLCASSLGADYEQYFGPGTRLTVT.

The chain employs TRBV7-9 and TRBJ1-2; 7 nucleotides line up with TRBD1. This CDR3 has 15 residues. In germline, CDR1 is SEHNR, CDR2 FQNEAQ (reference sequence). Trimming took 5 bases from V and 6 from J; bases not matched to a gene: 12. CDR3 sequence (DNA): TGTGCCAGCAGCCCCCCCGCCGGGACAGTCCATGGCTACACCTTC. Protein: CASSPPAGTVHGYTF.